This TCR beta chain was captured by sequencing in a study of CD8 T cells in ankylosing spondylitis. Via MiXCR, TCRdb re-called the 5' RACE reads, giving one row per CDR3 protein. The sample consists of 250,000 to 400,000 distinct CDR3 sequences, more than 9% of them appearing once. Study-level points and caveats: The study looked at matched synovial fluid samples from ankylosing spondylitis patients. Disease-linked clones were reported to be significantly enriched there. A TCR beta motif of about eight highly homologous variants seemed to mark ankylosing spondylitis blood. Certain motif variants had earlier been reported in reactive arthritis synovial fluid and blood.

This clonotype was counted once. Its antigen is undetermined. Trimming took off 8 bases at V and 8 bases at J, with 18 bases between the two ends. Per germline, CDR1 GTSNPN and CDR2 SVGIG (reference sequence). This CDR3 comprises 12 residues. The chain has TRBV30 and TRBJ1-2; a weak D match, TRBD1 (5 bases). Material: blood, either unsorted or a sorted T cell fraction (not recorded which). The receptor's source is a female donor with ankylosing spondylitis or in good health (not recorded which). The CDR3 sequence: CALVVGVEGYTF. CDR3 in DNA: TGTGCCCTGGTGGTAGGGGTAGAAGGCTACACCTTC.